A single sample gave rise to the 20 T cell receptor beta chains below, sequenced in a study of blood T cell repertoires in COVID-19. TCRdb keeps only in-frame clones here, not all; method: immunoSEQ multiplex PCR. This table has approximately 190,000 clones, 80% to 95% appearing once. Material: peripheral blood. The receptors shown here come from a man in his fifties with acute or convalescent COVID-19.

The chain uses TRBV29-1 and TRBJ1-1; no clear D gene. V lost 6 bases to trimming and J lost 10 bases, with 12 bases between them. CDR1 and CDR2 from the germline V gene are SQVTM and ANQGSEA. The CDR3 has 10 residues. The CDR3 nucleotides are TGCAGCGTCGTCCTATCGGGAGCTTTCTTT. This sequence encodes CSVVLSGAFF. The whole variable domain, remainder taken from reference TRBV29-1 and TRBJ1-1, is SAVISQKPSRDICQRGTSLTIQCQVDSQVTMMFWYRQQPGQSLTLIATANQGSEATYESGFVIDKFPISRPNLTFSTLTVSNMSPEDSSIYLCSVVLSGAFFGQGTRLTVV.

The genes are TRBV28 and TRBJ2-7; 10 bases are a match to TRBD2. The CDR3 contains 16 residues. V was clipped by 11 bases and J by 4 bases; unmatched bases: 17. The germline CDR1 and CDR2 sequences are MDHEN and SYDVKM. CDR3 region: CASSRRTSGVEYEQYF. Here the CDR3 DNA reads TGTGCCTCGTCCCGAAGGACTAGCGGAGTTGAGTACGAGCAGTACTTC.

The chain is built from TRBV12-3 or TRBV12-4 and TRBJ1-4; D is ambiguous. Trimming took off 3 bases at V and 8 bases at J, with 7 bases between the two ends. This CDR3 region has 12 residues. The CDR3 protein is CASSFFREKLFF. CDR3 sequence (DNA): TGTGCCAGCAGTTTTTTTCGGGAAAAACTGTTTTTT.

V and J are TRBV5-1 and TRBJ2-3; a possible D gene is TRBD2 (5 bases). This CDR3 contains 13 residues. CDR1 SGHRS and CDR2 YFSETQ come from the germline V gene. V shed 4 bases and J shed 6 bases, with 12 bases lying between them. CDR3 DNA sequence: TGCGCCAGCAGCAGTCTAGCTAAGGATACGCAGTATTTT. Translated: CASSSLAKDTQYF.

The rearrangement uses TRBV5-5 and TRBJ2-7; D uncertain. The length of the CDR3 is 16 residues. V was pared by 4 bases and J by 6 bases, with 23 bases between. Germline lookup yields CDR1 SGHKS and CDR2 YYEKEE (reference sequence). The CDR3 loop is CASSPGLIPPALEQYF. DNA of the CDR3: TGTGCCAGCAGCCCAGGCCTTATCCCGCCCGCTCTCGAGCAGTACTTC. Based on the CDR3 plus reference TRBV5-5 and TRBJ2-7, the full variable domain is DAGVTQSPTHLIKTRGQQVTLRCSPISGHKSVSWYQQVLGQGPQFIFQYYEKEERGRGNFPDRFSARQFPNYSSELNVNALLLGDSALYLCASSPGLIPPALEQYFGPGTRLTVT.

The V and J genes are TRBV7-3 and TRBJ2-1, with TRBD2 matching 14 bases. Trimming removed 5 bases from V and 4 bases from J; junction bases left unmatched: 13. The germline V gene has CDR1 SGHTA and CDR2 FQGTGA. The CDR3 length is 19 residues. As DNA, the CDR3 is TGTGCCAGCAGCCCCTACCCCGGGACTAGCGGGGGACGGTACAATGAGCAGTTCTTC. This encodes CASSPYPGTSGGRYNEQFF. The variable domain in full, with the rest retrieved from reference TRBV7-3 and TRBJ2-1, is GAGVSQTPSNKVTEKGKYVELRCDPISGHTALYWYRQSLGQGPEFLIYFQGTGAADDSGLPNDRFFAVRPEGSVSTLKIQRTERGDSAVYLCASSPYPGTSGGRYNEQFFGPGTRLTVL.

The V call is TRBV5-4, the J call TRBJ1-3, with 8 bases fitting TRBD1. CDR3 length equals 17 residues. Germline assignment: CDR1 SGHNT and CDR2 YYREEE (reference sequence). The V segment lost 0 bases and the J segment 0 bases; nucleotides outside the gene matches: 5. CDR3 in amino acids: CASSLESGGFSGNTIYF. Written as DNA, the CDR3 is TGTGCCAGCAGCTTGGAATCAGGGGGCTTCTCTGGAAACACCATATATTTT.

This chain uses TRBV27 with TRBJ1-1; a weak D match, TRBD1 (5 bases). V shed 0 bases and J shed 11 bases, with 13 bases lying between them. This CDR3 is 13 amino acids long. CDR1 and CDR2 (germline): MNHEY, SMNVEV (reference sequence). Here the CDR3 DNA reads TGTGCCAGCAGTTTATCGATCTGGGGCCCGGCTTTCTTT. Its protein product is CASSLSIWGPAFF.

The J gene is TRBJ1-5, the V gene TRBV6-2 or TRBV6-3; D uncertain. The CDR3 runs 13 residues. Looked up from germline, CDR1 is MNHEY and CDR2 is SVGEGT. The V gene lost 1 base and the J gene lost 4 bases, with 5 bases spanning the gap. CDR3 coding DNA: TGTGCCAGCAGTTACTTTAAAAATCAGCCCCAGCATTTT. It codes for CASSYFKNQPQHF.

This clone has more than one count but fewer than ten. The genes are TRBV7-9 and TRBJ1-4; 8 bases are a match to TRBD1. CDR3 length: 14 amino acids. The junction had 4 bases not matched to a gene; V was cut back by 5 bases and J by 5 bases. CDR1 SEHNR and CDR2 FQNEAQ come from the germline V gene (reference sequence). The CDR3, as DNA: TGTGCCAGCAGCCAGGGACAGGAAAATGAAAAACTGTTTTTT. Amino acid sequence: CASSQGQENEKLFF.

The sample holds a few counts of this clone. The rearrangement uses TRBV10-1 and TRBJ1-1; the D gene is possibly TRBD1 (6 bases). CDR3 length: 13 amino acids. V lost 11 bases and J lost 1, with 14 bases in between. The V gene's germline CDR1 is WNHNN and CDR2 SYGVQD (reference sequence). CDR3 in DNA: TGCGCCGGACACAGGGTACGGAACACTGAAGCTTTCTTT. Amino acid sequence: CAGHRVRNTEAFF.

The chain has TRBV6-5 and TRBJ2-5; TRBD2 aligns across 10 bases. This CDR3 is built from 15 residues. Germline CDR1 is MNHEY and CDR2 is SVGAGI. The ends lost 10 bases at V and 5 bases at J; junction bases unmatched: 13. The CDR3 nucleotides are TGTGCCACCAAAGCCCAGCGGGAGGGCCGGGAGACCCAGTACTTC. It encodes CATKAQREGRETQYF.

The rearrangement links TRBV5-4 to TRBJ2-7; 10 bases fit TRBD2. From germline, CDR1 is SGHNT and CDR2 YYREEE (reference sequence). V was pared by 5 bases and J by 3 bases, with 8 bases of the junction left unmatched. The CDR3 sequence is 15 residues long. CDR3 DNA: TGTGCCAGCAGTACGAGCGGGAGGGCCCTCTACGAGCAGTACTTC. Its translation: CASSTSGRALYEQYF.

The CDR3 loop is CASSQASGDGETQYF. CDR3 coding DNA: TGTGCCAGCAGCCAAGCTAGCGGGGACGGTGAGACCCAGTACTTC. This chain connects TRBV3-1 (or the pseudogene TRBV3-2) to TRBJ2-5; the match to TRBD2 covers 9 bases. Germline CDR1 is LGHDT and CDR2 is YNNKEL (reference sequence). The CDR3 consists of 15 residues. V lost 1 base to trimming and J lost 5 bases; unmatched junction nucleotides: 5.

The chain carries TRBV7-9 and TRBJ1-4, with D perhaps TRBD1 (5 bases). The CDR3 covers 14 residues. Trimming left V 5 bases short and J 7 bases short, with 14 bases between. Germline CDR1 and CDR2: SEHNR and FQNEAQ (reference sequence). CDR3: CASSPGGGSEKLFF. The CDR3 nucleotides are TGTGCCAGCAGCCCCGGGGGAGGGAGTGAAAAACTGTTTTTT.

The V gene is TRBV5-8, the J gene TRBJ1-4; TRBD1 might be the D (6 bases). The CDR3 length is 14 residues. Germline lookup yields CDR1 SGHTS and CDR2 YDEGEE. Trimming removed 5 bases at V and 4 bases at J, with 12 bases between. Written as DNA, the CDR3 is TGTGCCAGCAGTCCGGGACAACTTAATGAAAAACTGTTTTTT. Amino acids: CASSPGQLNEKLFF.

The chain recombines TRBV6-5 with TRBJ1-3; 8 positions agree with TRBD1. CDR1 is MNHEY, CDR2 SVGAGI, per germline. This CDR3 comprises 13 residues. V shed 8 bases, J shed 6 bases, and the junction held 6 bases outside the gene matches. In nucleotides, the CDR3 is TGTGCCAGCCGCCTGGACAGGGTAAACACCATATATTTT. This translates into CASRLDRVNTIYF.

The CDR3 sequence: CASSPPRAGGNTQYF. The CDR3 nucleotides read TGTGCCAGCAGCCCCCCCCGAGCGGGAGGCAATACGCAGTATTTT. This chain links TRBV11-1 with TRBJ2-3, with TRBD2 matching 9 bases. Losses at the gene ends were 5 bases for V and 7 bases for J; bases not matched to a gene: 10. Germline V lookup: CDR1 SGHAT, CDR2 FQDESV (reference sequence). This CDR3 is 15 amino acids long.

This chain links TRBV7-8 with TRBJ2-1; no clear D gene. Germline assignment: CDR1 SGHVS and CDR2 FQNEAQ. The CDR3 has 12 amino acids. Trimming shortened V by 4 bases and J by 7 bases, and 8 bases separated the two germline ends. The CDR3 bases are TGTGCCAGCAGCTCCCGTCTTAATGAGCAGTTCTTC. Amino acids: CASSSRLNEQFF.

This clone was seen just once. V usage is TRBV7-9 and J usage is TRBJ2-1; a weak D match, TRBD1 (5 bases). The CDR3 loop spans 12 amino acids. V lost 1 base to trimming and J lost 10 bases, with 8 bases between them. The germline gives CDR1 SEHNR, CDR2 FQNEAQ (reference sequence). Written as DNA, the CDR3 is TGTGCCAGCAGCTTAGGGACACAGGAGCAGTTCTTC. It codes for CASSLGTQEQFF.